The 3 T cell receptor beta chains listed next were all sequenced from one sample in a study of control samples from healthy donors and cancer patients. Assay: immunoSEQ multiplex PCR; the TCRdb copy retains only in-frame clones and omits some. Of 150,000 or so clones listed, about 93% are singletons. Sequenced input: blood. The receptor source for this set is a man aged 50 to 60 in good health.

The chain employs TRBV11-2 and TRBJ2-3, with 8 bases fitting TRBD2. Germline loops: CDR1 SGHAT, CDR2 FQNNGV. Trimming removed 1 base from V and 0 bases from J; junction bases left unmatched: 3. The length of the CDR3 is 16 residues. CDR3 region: CASSLGGTRSTDTQYF. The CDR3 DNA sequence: TGTGCCAGCAGCTTAGGGGGGACTAGGAGCACAGATACGCAGTATTTT.

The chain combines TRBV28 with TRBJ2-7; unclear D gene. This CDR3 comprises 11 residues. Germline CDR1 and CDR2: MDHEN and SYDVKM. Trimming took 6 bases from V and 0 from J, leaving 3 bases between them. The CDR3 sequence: CASSRSYEQYF. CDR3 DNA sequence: TGTGCCAGCAGCCGCTCCTACGAGCAGTACTTC.

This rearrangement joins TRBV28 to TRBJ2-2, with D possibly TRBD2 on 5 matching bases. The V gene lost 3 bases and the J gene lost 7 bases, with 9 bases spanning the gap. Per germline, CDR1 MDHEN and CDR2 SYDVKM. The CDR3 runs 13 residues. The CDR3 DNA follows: TGTGCCAGCAGTTTCGAGGGTCTCGGGGAGCTGTTTTTT. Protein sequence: CASSFEGLGELFF.